This TCR beta chain stems from a study of tumor and adjacent non-tumor tissue in lung cancer. Looking at the study overall: Aged about 31 to 80 years, patients included roughly ten men and 4 to 6 women with stage I to III disease.

This sample's RNA came from whole unsorted tissue. Between August and November 2014, newly diagnosed, chemotherapy-naive lung cancer patients underwent thoracic surgery in China. This clonotype was recorded a few times. Its specificity is not known. Study results and limitations: Top 100 clones took a larger repertoire share in normal lung. Higher tumor TCR diversity was associated with shorter survival.

The library came from three nested PCR rounds adapted from ARM-PCR protocols. MiXCR was run by TCRdb on the multiplex PCR reads, yielding one entry per CDR3 protein. The table includes about 85,000 distinct CDR3 sequences, around 57% detected once. The germline V and J ends were trimmed by 6 bases and 3 bases, with 12 bases remaining between them. Germline-derived CDR1 and CDR2 are DFQATT and SNEGSKA (reference sequence). The CDR3 extends over 12 amino acids. Input material: lung tumor tissue. The clonotype comes from a man aged 65 to 85 with non-small cell lung cancer. The V and J genes are TRBV20-1 and TRBJ2-7; D possibly corresponds to TRBD1 (5 bases). This chain's CDR3 is CSAEWGSYEQYF. The CDR3 DNA reads TGCAGTGCCGAGTGGGGCAGCTACGAGCAGTACTTC.